The present entry profiles one T cell receptor (beta chain) with its context. Its antigen remains unknown. The sample comes from a study of T-cell memory formation after mild COVID-19. Study-wide results and caveats: Contracting CD4+ clones sat mainly in CM and EM; CD8+ in EMRA. In pre-infection memory, a portion of responding clones appeared, which suggested that cross-reactive memory joined.

TCRalpha and TCRbeta libraries used 5'RACE with constant-segment primers and UMIs. TCRdb called the 5' RACE reads again in MiXCR, with one record for every CDR3 protein. The sample lists 250,000 to 400,000 distinct CDR3 sequences, 13% to 15% seen once, with roughly a fifth in the top ten. The sample consisted of PBMCs or a T cell subset sorted from them (not recorded which). The source of this sequence is a man between 18 and 35 years old who had mild COVID-19 (a few samples of this study predate the infection). Cell type and time point are not known.

This CDR3 reads CASSPWPGSAGGYNEQFF. CDR3 in DNA: TGTGCCAGCAGCCCCTGGCCCGGGAGTGCGGGGGGCTACAATGAGCAGTTCTTC. The chain has TRBV7-2 and TRBJ2-1, with 8 bases lining up with TRBD2. The V segment lost 5 bases and the J segment 3 bases; nucleotides outside the gene matches: 15. The CDR3 contains 18 residues. CDR1 is SGHTA and CDR2 is FQGNSA in the germline V gene.